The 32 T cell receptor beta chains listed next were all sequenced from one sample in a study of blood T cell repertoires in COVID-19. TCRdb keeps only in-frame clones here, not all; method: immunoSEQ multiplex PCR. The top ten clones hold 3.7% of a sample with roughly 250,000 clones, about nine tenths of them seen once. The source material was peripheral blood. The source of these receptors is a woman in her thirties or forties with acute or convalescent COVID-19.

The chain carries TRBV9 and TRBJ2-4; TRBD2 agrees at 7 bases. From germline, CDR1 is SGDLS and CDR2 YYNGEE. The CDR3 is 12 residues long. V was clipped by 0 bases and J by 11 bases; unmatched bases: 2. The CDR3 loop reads CASSVAGGLQYF. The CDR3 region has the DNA TGTGCCAGCAGCGTAGCGGGGGGACTTCAGTACTTC.

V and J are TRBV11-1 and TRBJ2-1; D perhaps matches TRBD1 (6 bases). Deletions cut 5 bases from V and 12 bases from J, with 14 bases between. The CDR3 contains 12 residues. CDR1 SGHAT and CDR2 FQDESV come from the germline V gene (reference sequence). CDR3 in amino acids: CASSPQGRGQFF. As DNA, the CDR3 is TGTGCCAGCAGCCCACAGGGAAGGGGGCAGTTCTTC.

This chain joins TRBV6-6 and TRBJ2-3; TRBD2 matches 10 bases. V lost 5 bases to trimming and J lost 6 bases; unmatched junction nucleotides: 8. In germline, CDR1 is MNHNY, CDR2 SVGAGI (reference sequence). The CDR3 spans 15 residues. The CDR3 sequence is CASSQRAGGADTQYF. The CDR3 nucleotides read TGTGCCAGCAGTCAACGAGCGGGGGGGGCCGATACGCAGTATTTT.

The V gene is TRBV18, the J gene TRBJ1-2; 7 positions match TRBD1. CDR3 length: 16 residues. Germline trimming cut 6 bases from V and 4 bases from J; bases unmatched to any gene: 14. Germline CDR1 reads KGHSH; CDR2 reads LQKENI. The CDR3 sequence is CASSLIVRDSGYGYTF. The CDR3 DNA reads TGTGCCAGCTCCCTCATCGTCCGGGACAGCGGCTATGGCTACACCTTC. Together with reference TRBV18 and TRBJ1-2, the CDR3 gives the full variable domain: NAGVMQNPRHLVRRRGQEARLRCSPMKGHSHVYWYRQLPEEGLKFMVYLQKENIIDESGMPKERFSAEFPKEGPSILRIQQVVRGDSAAYFCASSLIVRDSGYGYTFGSGTRLTVV.

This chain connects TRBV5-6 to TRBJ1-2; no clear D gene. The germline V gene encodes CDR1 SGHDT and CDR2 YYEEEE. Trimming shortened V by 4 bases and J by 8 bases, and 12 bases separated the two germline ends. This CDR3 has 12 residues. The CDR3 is CASSLYLSGYTF. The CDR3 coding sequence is TGTGCCAGCAGCCTTTACTTGTCCGGCTACACCTTC.

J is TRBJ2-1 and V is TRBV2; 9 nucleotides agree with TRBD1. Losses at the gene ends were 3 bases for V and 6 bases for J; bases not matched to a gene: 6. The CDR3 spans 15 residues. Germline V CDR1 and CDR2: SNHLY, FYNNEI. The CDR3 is CASSEWDRAGNEQFF. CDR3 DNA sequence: TGTGCCAGCAGTGAGTGGGACAGGGCGGGCAATGAGCAGTTCTTC.

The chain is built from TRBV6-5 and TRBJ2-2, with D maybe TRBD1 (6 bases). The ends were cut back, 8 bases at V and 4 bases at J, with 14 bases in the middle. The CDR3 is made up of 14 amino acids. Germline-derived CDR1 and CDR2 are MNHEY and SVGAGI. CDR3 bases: TGTGCCAGCGATCTTCAGGGGATCACCGGGGAGCTGTTTTTT. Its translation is CASDLQGITGELFF.

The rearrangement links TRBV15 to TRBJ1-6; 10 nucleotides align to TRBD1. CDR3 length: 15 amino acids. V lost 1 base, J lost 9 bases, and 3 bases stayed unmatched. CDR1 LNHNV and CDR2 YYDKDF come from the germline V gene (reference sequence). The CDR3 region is CATSRVWDRGSPLHF. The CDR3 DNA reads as TGTGCCACCAGCAGAGTCTGGGACAGGGGTTCACCCCTCCACTTT. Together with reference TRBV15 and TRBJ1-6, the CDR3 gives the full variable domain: DAMVIQNPRYQVTQFGKPVTLSCSQTLNHNVMYWYQQKSSQAPKLLFHYYDKDFNNEADTPDNFQSRRPNTSFCFLDIRSPGLGDTAMYLCATSRVWDRGSPLHFGNGTRLTVT.

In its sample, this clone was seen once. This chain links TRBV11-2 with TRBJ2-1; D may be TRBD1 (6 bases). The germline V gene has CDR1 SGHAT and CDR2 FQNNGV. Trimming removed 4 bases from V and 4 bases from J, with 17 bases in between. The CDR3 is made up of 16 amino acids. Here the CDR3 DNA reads TGTGCCAGCAGCTCCCGACGGGACACAAGTTACAATGAGCAGTTCTTC. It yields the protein CASSSRRDTSYNEQFF.

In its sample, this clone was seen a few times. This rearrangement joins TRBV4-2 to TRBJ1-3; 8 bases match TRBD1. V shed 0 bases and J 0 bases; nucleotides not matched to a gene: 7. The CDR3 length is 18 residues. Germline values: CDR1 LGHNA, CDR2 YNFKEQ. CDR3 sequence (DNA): TGTGCCAGCAGCCAAGAGGGGGGACAGGCCAACTCTGGAAACACCATATATTTT. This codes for CASSQEGGQANSGNTIYF.

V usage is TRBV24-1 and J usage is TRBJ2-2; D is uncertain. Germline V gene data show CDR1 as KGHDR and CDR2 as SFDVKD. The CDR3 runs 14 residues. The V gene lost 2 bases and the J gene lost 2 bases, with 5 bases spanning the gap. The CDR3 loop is CATSDSFNTGELFF. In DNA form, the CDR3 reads TGTGCCACCAGTGATTCCTTTAACACCGGGGAGCTGTTTTTT.

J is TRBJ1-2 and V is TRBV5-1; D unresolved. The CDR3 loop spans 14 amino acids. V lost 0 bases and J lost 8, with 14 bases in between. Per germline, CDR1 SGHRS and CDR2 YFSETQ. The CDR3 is CASSLESALEGYTF. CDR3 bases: TGCGCCAGCAGCTTGGAATCTGCCCTAGAAGGCTACACCTTC.

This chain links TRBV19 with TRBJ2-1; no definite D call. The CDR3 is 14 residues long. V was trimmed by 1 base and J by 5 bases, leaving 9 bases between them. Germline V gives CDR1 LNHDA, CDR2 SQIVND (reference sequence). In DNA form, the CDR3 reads TGTGCCAGTAGTATAGGCGGTGGCAACAATGAGCAGTTCTTC. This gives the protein CASSIGGGNNEQFF.

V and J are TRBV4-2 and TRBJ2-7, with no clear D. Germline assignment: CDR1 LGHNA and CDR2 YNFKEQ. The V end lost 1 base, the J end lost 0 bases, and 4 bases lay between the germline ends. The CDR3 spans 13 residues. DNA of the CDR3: TGTGCCAGCAGCCAAGCCAGCTCCTACGAGCAGTACGTC. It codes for CASSQASSYEQYV.

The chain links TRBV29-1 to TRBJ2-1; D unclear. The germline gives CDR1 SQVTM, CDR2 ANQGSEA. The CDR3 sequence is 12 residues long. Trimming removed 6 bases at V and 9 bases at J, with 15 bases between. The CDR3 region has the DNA TGCAGCGTCCCTGCGAGTAACGGTGAGCAGTTCTTC. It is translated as CSVPASNGEQFF.

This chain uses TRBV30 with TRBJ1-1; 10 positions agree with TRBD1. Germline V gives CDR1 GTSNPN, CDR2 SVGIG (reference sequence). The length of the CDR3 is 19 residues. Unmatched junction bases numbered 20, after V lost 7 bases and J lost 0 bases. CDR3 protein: CAFQTWRGWDRGVNTEAFF. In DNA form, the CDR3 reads TGTGCCTTCCAAACGTGGAGGGGATGGGACAGGGGTGTGAACACTGAAGCTTTCTTT.

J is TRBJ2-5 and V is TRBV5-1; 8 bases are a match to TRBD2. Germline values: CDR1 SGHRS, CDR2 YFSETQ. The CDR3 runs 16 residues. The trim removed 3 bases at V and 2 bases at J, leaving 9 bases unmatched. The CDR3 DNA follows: TGCGCCAGCAGCTCAGGAGATCGGGGGGGGCAAGAGACCCAGTACTTC. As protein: CASSSGDRGGQETQYF.

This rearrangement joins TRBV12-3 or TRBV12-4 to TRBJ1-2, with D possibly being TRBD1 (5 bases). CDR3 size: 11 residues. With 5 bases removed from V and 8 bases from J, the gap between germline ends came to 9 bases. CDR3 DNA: TGTGCCAGCAGTCAGGGAGGCGGCTACACCTTC. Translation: CASSQGGGYTF.

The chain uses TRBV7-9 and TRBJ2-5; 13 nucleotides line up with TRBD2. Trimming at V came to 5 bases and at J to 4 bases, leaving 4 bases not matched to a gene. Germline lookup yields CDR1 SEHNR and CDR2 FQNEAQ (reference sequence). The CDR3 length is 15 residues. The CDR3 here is CASSPGTSGAETQYF. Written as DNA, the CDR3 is TGTGCCAGCAGCCCCGGGACTAGCGGGGCAGAGACCCAGTACTTC.

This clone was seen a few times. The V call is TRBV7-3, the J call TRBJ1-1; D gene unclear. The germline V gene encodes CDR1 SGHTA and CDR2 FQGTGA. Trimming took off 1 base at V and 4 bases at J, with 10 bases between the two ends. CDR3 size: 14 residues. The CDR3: CASSLNSGSTEAFF. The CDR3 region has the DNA TGTGCCAGCAGCTTAAATTCTGGGAGCACTGAAGCTTTCTTT. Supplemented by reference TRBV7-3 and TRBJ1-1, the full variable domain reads GAGVSQTPSNKVTEKGKYVELRCDPISGHTALYWYRQSLGQGPEFLIYFQGTGAADDSGLPNDRFFAVRPEGSVSTLKIQRTERGDSAVYLCASSLNSGSTEAFFGQGTRLTVV.

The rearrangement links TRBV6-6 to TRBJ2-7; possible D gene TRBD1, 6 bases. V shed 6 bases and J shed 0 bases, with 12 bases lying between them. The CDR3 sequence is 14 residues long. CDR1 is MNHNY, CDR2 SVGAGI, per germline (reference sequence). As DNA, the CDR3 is TGTGCCAGCAGAAACCAGGGGAGCTCCTACGAGCAGTACGTC. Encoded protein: CASRNQGSSYEQYV.

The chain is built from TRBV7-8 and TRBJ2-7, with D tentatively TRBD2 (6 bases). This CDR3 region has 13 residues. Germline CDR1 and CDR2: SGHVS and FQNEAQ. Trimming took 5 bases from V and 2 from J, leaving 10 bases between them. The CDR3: CASSIPGAYEQYV. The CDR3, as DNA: TGTGCCAGCAGCATCCCGGGGGCCTACGAGCAGTACGTC.

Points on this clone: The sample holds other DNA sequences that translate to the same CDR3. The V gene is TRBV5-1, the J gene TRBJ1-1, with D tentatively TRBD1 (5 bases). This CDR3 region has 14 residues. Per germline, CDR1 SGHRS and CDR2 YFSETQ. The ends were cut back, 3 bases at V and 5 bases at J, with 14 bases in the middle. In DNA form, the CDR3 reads TGCGCCAGCAGCTCCGGGACGGGGGGGACTGAAGCTTTCTTT. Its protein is CASSSGTGGTEAFF.

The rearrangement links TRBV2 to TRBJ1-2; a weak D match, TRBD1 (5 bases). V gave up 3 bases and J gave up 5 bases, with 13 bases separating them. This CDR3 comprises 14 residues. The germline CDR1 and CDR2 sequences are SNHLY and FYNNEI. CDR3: CASSEGGRRYGYTF. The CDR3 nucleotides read TGTGCCAGCAGTGAGGGGGGACGGCGGTATGGCTACACCTTC.

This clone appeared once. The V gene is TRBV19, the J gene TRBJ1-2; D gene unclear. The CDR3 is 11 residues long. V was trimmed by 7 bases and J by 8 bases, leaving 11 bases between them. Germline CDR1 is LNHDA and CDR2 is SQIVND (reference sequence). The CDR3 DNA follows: TGTGCCAGTAAGGAGGATGGGGGCTACACCTTC. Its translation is CASKEDGGYTF.

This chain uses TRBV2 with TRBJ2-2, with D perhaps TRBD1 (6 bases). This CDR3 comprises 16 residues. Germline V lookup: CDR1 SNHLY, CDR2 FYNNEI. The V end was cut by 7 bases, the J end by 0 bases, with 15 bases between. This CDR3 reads CASKTGGTTNTGELFF. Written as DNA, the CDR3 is TGTGCCAGCAAGACAGGTGGGACGACGAACACCGGGGAGCTGTTTTTT.

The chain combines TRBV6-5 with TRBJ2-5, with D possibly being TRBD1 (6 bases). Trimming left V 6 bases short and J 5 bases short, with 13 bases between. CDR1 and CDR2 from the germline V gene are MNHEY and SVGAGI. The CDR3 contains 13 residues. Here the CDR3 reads CASRLTGGETQYF. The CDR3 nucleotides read TGTGCCAGCAGGCTGACAGGTGGGGAGACCCAGTACTTC.

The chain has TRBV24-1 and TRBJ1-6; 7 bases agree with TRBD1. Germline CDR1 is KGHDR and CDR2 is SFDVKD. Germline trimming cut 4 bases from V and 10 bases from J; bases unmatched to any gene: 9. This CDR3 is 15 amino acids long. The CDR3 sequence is CATSEQTGWRSPLHF. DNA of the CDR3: TGTGCCACCAGTGAGCAGACAGGGTGGCGGTCACCCCTCCACTTT.

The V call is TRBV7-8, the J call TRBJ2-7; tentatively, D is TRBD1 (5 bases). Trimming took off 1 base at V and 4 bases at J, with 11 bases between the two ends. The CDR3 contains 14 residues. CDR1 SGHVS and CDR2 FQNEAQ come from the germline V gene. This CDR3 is CASSLGMGLYEQYV. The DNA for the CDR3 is TGTGCCAGCAGCTTAGGGATGGGGCTATACGAGCAGTACGTC.

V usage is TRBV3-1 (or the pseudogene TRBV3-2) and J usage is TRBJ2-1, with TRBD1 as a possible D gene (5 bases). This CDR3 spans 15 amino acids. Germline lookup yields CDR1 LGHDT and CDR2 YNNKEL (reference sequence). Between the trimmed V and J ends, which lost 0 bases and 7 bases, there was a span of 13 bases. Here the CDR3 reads CASSQESAGWNEQFF. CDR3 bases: TGTGCCAGCAGCCAAGAATCGGCAGGGTGGAATGAGCAGTTCTTC.

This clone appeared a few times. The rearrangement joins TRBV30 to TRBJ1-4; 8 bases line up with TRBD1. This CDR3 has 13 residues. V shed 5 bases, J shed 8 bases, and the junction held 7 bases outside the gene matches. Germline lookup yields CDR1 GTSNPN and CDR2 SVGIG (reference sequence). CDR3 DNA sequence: TGTGCCTGGGGGGGACAGGAAGGGGAAAAACTGTTTTTT. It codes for CAWGGQEGEKLFF.

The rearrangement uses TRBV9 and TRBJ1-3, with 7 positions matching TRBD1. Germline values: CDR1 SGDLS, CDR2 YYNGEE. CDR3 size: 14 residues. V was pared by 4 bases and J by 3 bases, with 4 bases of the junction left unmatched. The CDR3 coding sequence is TGTGCCAGCAGCCCCCAGGGGGGTGGAAACACCATATATTTT. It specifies CASSPQGGGNTIYF.